The T cell receptor beta chain described here comes from a study of blood T cell repertoires in COVID-19. In the study overall: Researchers got acute and convalescent COVID-19 samples from the United States, Italy and Spain. The analysed material was cDNA or gDNA that came from T cells, B-cell-depleted T cells, or PBMCs.

The V and J ends lost 3 bases and 4 bases, in that order; junction bases with no gene match: 6. From germline, CDR1 is SQVTM and CDR2 ANQGSEA. The CDR3 consists of 14 residues. Under the authors' procedure: Reference gene primer amplification gave estimated nucleated cell counts. Here immunoSEQ multiplex PCR was the method, and the copy in TCRdb shows in-frame clones only, minus some. V and J calls and clone size come straight from that table; D and trimming were deduced from the DNA. The sample lists some 100,000 clones, around three quarters occurring once. This sequence originates from a human donor in a cohort sampled during active or convalescent COVID-19. Sequenced material: peripheral blood. This chain uses TRBV29-1 with TRBJ2-5, with TRBD1 matching over 9 bases. The CDR3: CSVELGTGRETQYF. The CDR3 DNA reads as TGCAGCGTTGAGTTGGGGACAGGGAGAGAGACCCAGTACTTC. Using reference TRBV29-1 and TRBJ2-5 for the parts outside the CDR3, the full variable domain is SAVISQKPSRDICQRGTSLTIQCQVDSQVTMMFWYRQQPGQSLTLIATANQGSEATYESGFVIDKFPISRPNLTFSTLTVSNMSPEDSSIYLCSVELGTGRETQYFGPGTRLLVL.